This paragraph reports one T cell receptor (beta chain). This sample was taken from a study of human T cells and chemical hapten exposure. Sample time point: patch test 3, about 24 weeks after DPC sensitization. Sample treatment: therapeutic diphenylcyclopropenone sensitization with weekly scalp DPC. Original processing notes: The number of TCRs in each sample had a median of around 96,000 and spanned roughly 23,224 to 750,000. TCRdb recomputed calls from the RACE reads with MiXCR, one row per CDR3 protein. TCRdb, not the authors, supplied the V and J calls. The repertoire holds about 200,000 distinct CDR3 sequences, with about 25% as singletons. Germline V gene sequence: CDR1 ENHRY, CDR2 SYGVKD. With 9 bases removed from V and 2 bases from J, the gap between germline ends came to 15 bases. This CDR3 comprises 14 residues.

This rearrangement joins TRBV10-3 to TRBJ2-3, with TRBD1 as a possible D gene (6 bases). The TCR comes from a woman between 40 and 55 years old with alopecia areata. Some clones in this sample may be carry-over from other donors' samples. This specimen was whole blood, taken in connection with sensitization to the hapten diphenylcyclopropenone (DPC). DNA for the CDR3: TGTGCCATGAGGAAACAGGGAGACACAGATACGCAGTATTTT. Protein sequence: CAMRKQGDTDTQYF.